This TCR beta chain was obtained from a study of Ad26.COV2.S vaccination and SARS-CoV-2 variants. Points from the study as a whole: Substantial breadth was reportedly displayed by spike-specific CD8+ and CD4+ T cell responses after vaccination. Greater spike-specific TCR breadth was seen in vaccine recipients than in placebo recipients. Analyses that measured TCR breadth and depth may have underestimated total T cell responses.

Some clones are missing from TCRdb's copy, which holds only in-frame ones; the method was immunoSEQ multiplex PCR. The sample has 300,000 to 450,000 clones, about 90% seen once. A word on this clone: Its antigen remains unknown.

There are 16 residues in the CDR3. Germline values: CDR1 SGHRS, CDR2 YFSETQ. Trimming took 0 bases from V and 3 from J; bases not matched to a gene: 6. The sequenced sample was peripheral blood, obtained after recovery from COVID-19. The TCR comes from a human donor who had recovered from COVID-19. The gene calls are TRBV5-1 and TRBJ1-2; TRBD1 agrees at 9 bases. In DNA, the CDR3 is TGCGCCAGCAGCTTGGTGGACAGGGGCATCGACTATGGCTACACCTTC. Encoded protein: CASSLVDRGIDYGYTF.